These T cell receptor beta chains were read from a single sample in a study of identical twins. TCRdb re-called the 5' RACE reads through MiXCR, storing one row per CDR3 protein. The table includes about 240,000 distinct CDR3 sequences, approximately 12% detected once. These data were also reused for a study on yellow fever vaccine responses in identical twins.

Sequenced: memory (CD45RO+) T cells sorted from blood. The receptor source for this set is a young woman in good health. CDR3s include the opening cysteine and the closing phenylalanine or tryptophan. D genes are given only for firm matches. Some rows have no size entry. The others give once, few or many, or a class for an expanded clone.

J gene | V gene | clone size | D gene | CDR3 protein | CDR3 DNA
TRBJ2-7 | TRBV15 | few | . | CATSRVGTYEQYF | TGTGCCACCAGCAGAGTAGGGACCTACGAGCAGTACTTC
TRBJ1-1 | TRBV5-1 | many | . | CASSWASGGNTEAFF | TGCGCCAGCAGCTGGGCATCCGGGGGTAACACTGAAGCTTTCTTT
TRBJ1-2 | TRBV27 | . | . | CASSLAGHQLYGYTF | TGTGCCAGCAGTTTAGCGGGACACCAGCTCTATGGCTACACCTTC
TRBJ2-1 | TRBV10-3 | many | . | CAIRGQLGVDLNEQFF | TGTGCCATCAGAGGACAGCTGGGAGTAGATCTGAATGAGCAGTTCTTC
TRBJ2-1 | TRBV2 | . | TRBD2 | CASSVMVAGNEQFF | TGTGCCAGCAGTGTGATGGTAGCGGGCAATGAGCAGTTCTTC
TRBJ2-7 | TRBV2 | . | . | CASSESALSYEQYF | TGTGCCAGCAGTGAGTCAGCTCTCTCCTACGAGCAGTACTTC
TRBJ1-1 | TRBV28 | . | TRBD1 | CASSPTSGGRHTEAFF | TGTGCCAGCAGCCCGACTTCAGGGGGAAGACACACTGAAGCTTTCTTT
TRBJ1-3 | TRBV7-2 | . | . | CASSPLNSGNTIYF | TGTGCCAGCAGCCCCTTGAACTCTGGAAACACCATATATTTT
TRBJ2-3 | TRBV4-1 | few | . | CASSQSERAYTDTQYF | TGCGCCAGCAGCCAATCCGAGCGGGCTTACACAGATACGCAGTATTTT
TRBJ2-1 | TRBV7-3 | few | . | CASSFAGTAYNEQFF | TGTGCCAGCAGCTTCGCCGGGACTGCCTATAATGAGCAGTTCTTC
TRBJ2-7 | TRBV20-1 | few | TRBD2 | CSAIPYSGSPIEQYF | TGCAGTGCCATTCCCTATAGCGGGAGTCCTATCGAGCAGTACTTC
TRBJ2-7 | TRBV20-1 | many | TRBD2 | CSARGELAGATYEQYF | TGCAGTGCTAGAGGCGAACTAGCGGGGGCCACCTACGAGCAGTACTTC
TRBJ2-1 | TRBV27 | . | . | CASSLYPGYYNEQFF | TGTGCCAGCAGTTTATATCCAGGGTACTACAATGAGCAGTTCTTC
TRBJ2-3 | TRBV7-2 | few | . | CASSFGGFRTDTQYF | TGTGCCAGCAGCTTCGGGGGTTTTCGGACAGATACGCAGTATTTT
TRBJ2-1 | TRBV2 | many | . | CASSARRGAYNEQFF | TGTGCCAGCAGTGCGAGGCGGGGAGCCTACAATGAGCAGTTCTTC
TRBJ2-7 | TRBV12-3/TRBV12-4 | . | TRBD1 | CATTQGSGGFPYEQYF | TGTGCCACCACACAGGGGTCAGGTGGGTTCCCCTACGAGCAGTACTTC
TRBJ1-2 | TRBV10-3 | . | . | CAISDQTTAGNTF | TGTGCCATCAGTGACCAGACGACAGCGGGCAACACCTTC
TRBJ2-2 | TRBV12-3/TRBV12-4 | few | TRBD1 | CASSRRTGRTGELFF | TGTGCCAGCAGCCGTAGGACAGGGAGGACCGGGGAGCTGTTTTTT
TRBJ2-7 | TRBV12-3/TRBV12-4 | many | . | CASSPLKKISYEQYF | TGTGCCAGCAGTCCCCTGAAGAAAATCTCCTACGAGCAGTACTTC
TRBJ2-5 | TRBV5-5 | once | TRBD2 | CASSLRTSAQETQYF | TGTGCCAGCAGCTTGAGAACTAGCGCACAAGAGACCCAGTACTTC
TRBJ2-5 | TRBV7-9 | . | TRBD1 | CASSLGGTGKETQYF | TGTGCCAGCAGCTTAGGCGGGACAGGCAAAGAGACCCAGTACTTC
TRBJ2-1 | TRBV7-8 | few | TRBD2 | CASSMRLAGTSGNNEQFF | TGTGCCAGCAGCATGCGGCTGGCCGGGACTAGCGGTAACAATGAGCAGTTCTTC
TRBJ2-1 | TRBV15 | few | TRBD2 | CATSPGTSGFNEQFF | TGTGCCACCAGTCCTGGGACTAGCGGGTTCAATGAGCAGTTCTTC
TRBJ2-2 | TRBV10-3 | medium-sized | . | CAISEETGELFF | TGTGCCATCAGTGAGGAAACCGGGGAGCTGTTTTTT
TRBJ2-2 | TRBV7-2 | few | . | CASSPDFYTGELFF | TGTGCCAGCAGCCCCGACTTTTACACCGGGGAGCTGTTTTTT
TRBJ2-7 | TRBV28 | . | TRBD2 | CASSQISGTSHYEQYF | TGTGCCAGCAGTCAAATTTCCGGGACTAGCCACTACGAGCAGTACTTC
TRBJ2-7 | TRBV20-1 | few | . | CSVGARGTPHEQYF | TGCAGTGTGGGGGCGCGCGGGACTCCCCACGAGCAGTACTTC
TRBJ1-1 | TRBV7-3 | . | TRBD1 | CASSLGTGTGGAEAFF | TGTGCCAGCAGCTTAGGAACCGGGACAGGGGGGGCTGAAGCTTTCTTT
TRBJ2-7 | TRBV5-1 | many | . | CASSLEGSSYEQYF | TGCGCCAGCAGCTTGGAAGGGAGCTCCTACGAGCAGTACTTC
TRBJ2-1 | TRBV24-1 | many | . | CATSEGDSYNEQFF | TGTGCCACCAGTGAGGGGGACTCCTACAATGAGCAGTTCTTC
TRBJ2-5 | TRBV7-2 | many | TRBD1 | CASSQGTGGETQYF | TGTGCCAGCAGCCAAGGGACAGGGGGAGAGACCCAGTACTTC
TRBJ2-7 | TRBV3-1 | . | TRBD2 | CASTPAGGFTEQYF | TGTGCCAGCACCCCGGCGGGGGGTTTTACCGAGCAGTACTTC
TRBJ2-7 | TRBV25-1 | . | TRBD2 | CASSSWTSGSSYEQYF | TGTGCCAGCAGTTCTTGGACTAGCGGGAGCTCCTACGAGCAGTACTTC
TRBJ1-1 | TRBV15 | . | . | CATSREGAAVEAFF | TGTGCCACCAGCAGAGAAGGGGCGGCGGTTGAAGCTTTCTTT
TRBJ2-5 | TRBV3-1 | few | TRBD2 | CASSQDSLAGLRETQYF | TGTGCCAGCAGCCAGGATAGCCTAGCGGGGCTCCGGGAGACCCAGTACTTC
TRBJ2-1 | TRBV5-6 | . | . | CASTVGGFSNEQFF | TGTGCCAGCACCGTCGGGGGTTTTAGCAATGAGCAGTTCTTC
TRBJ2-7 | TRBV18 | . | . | CASSPAGLSLEQYF | TGTGCCAGCTCTCCCGCAGGACTATCCTTGGAGCAGTACTTC
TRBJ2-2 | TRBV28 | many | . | CASSFTSNTGELFF | TGTGCCAGCAGCTTTACGTCGAACACCGGGGAGCTGTTTTTT
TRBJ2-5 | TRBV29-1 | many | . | CSVEDVQNQETQYF | TGCAGCGTTGAAGACGTGCAGAACCAAGAGACCCAGTACTTC
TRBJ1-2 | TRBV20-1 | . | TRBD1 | CSARDPFTGGTDGYTF | TGCAGTGCTAGAGATCCCTTTACAGGGGGCACGGATGGCTACACCTTC
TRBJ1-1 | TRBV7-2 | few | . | CASSLRFEAFF | TGTGCCAGCAGCTTACGTTTCGAAGCTTTCTTT
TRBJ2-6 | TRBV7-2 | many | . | CASSLGVSGSGANVLTF | TGTGCCAGCAGCTTAGGGGTATCGGGGTCTGGGGCCAACGTCCTGACTTTC
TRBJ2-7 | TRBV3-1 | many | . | CASSRGIEYEQYF | TGTGCCAGCAGCCGCGGGATAGAATACGAGCAGTACTTC
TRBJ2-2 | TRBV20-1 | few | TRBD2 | CSARDGLADTGELFF | TGCAGTGCTAGAGATGGACTAGCGGACACCGGGGAGCTGTTTTTT
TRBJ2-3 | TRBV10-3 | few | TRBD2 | CAISGRTSGDTDTQYF | TGTGCCATCAGTGGCCGGACTAGCGGGGATACAGATACGCAGTATTTT
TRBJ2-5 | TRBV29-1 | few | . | CSVQAIIGETQYF | TGCAGCGTACAGGCGATCATAGGGGAGACCCAGTACTTC
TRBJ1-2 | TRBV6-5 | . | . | CASSYKSGALGDGYTF | TGTGCCAGCAGTTATAAGAGTGGGGCTTTAGGCGATGGCTACACCTTC